This TCR beta chain was identified during a study of technical replicates of blood from a few donors. Assay used: immunoSEQ multiplex PCR; TCRdb lists only in-frame clones, some missing. The data hold 79,000 or so clones, with about 90% observed a single time. In its sample, this clone was seen once. This clonotype was sampled from a human donor in good health. Sequencing input: T cells isolated from PBMCs.

CDR3 amino acids: CASSELIQGYEQYF. CDR3 bases: TGTGCCAGCAGTGAATTAATACAGGGCTACGAGCAGTACTTC. V and J are TRBV25-1 and TRBJ2-7, with D possibly matching TRBD1 (6 bases). V shed 1 base and J shed 3 bases, with 10 bases lying between them. There are 14 residues in the CDR3. Per germline, CDR1 MGHDK and CDR2 SYGVNS.